This T cell receptor beta chain was profiled in a study of glioma-infiltrating T cells after dendritic cell vaccination. Assay used: immunoSEQ multiplex PCR; TCRdb lists only in-frame clones, some missing. The sample has approximately 24,000 clones, roughly 86% seen once. The time point here: after dendritic cell vaccination, including at tumor progression/relapse. The germline V gene has CDR1 SNHLY and CDR2 FYNNEI. V was pared by 6 bases and J by 5 bases, with 10 bases between. CDR3 length equals 13 residues. This sample comprised blood, obtained after dendritic cell vaccination. This clonotype originated in a human donor with glioblastoma. The V and J genes are TRBV2 and TRBJ2-2; D might be TRBD1 (6 bases). The CDR3 DNA sequence: TGTGCCAGCAGGGGACAAGTGACCGGGGAGCTGTTTTTT. This translates into CASRGQVTGELFF.